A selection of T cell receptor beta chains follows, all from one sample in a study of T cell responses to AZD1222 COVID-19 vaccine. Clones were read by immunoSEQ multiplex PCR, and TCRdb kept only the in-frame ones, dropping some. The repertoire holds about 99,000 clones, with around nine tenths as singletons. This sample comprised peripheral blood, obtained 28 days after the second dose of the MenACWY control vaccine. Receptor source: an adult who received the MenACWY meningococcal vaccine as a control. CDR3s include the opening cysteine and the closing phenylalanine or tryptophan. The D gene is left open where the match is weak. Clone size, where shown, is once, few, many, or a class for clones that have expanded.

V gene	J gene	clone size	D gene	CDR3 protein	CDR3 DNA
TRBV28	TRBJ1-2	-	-	CASSLGAADYGYTF	TGTGCCAGCAGTTTGGGGGCAGCCGACTATGGCTACACCTTC
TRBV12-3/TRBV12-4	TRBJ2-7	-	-	CASSFTGSYEQYF	TGTGCCAGCAGTTTCACAGGGTCCTACGAGCAGTACTTC
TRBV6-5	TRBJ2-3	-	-	CASSYTRTSTDTQYF	TGTGCCAGCAGTTATACACGGACTAGCACAGATACGCAGTATTTT
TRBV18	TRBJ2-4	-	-	CASSRGADIQYF	TGTGCCAGCTCACGCGGAGCGGACATTCAGTACTTC
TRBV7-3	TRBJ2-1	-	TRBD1	CASSSSGGAEQFF	TGTGCCAGCAGCTCCTCAGGGGGCGCTGAGCAGTTCTTC
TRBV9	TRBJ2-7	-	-	CASSEGGQPYEQYF	TGTGCCAGCAGTGAGGGGGGACAGCCCTACGAGCAGTACTTC
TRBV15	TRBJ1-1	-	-	CATSRDRNTEAFF	TGTGCCACCAGCAGAGACAGGAACACTGAAGCTTTCTTT
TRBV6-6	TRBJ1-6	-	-	CASSHISSYNSPLHF	TGTGCCAGCAGTCATATTAGCTCCTATAATTCACCCCTCCACTTT
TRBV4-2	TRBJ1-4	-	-	CASSQPRQGPMNGEKLFF	TGTGCCAGCAGCCAACCTCGTCAGGGGCCGATGAATGGTGAAAAACTGTTTTTT
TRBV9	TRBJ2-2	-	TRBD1	CASSPEGTGAGELFF	TGTGCCAGCAGCCCAGAGGGGACAGGGGCCGGGGAGCTGTTTTTT
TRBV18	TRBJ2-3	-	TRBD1	CASSPNRGSTDTQYF	TGTGCCAGCTCACCGAACAGGGGCAGCACAGATACGCAGTATTTT
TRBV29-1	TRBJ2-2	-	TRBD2	CSVGGTSSATGELFF	TGCAGCGTTGGAGGGACTAGCAGCGCCACCGGGGAGCTGTTTTTT
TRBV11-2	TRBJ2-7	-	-	CASSLLPASSYEQYF	TGTGCCAGCAGCCTACTCCCCGCAAGCTCCTACGAGCAGTACTTC
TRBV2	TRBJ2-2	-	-	CASSVRGTGELFF	TGTGCCAGCAGTGTCAGGGGCACCGGGGAGCTGTTTTTT
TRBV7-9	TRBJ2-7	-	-	CASSRDQYEQYF	TGTGCCAGCAGCCGGGACCAATACGAGCAGTACTTC
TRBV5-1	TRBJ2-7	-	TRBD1	CASSPRTGVVAGGRYEQYF	TGCGCCAGCAGCCCACGGACAGGGGTGGTCGCAGGGGGGAGGTACGAGCAGTACTTC
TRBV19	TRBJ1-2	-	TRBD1	CASEIGQGQVYGYTF	TGTGCCTCCGAGATCGGACAGGGGCAGGTCTATGGCTACACCTTC
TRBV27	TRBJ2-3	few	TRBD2	CASSYSSLGATSQVSGQYF	TGTGCCAGCAGTTACAGCAGTTTAGGAGCGACTAGCCAAGTATCCGGGCAGTATTTT
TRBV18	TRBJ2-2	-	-	CASSNTGELFF	TGTGCCAGCTCTAACACCGGGGAGCTGTTTTTT
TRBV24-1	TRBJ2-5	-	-	CATSDTTGIETQYF	TGTGCCACCAGTGATACTACAGGGATTGAGACCCAGTACTTC
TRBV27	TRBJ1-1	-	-	CASSLGNRGGNTEAFF	TGTGCCAGCAGTTTAGGGAACCGAGGGGGAAACACTGAAGCTTTCTTT
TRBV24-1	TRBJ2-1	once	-	CATSDLQGGHNEQFF	TGTGCCACCAGTGATTTGCAGGGCGGGCACAATGAGCAGTTCTTC
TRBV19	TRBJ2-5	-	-	CASSKGETQYF	TGTGCCAGTAGTAAAGGAGAGACCCAGTACTTC
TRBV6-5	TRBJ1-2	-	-	CASSLKGEYGYTF	TGTGCCAGCAGTTTGAAGGGGGAATATGGCTACACCTTC
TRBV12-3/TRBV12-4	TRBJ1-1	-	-	CASRNIEAEAFF	TGTGCCAGCAGGAACATAGAGGCTGAAGCTTTCTTT
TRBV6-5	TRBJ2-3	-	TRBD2	CASNTPSGGTQYF	TGTGCCAGCAACACCCCTAGCGGGGGCACGCAGTATTTT
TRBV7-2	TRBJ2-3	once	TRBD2	CASSPHPGSGDTDTQYF	TGTGCCAGCAGCCCCCACCCGGGGAGCGGGGACACAGATACGCAGTATTTT
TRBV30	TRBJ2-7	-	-	CAWGMSYEQYF	TGTGCCTGGGGGATGTCCTACGAGCAGTACTTC
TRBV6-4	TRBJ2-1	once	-	CASSVQGRSSYNEQFF	TGTGCCAGCAGTGTTCAGGGAAGAAGCTCCTACAATGAGCAGTTCTTC